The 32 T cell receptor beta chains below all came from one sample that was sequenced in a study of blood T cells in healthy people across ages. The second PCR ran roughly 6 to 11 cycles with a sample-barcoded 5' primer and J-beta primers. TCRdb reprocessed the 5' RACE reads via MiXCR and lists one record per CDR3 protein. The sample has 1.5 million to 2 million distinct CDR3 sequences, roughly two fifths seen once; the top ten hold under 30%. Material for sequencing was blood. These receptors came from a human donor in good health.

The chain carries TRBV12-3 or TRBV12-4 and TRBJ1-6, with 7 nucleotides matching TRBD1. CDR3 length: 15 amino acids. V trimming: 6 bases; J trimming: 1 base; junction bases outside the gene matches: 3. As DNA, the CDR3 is TGTGCCAGCAGGTACAGGGGATCCTATAATTCACCCCTCCACTTT. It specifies CASRYRGSYNSPLHF.

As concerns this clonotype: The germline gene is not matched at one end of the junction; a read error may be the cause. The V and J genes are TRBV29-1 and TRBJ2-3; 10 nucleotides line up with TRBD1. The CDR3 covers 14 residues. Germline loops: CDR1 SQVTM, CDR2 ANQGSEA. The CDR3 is CSVKDRGRADTQYF. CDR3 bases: TGCAGCGTTAAAGACAGGGGGCGCGCAGATACGCAGTATTTT.

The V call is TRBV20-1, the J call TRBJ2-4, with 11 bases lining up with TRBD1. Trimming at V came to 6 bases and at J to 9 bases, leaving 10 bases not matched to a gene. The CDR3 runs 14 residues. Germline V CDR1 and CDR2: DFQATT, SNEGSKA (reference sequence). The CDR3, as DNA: TGCAGTGCCTGGACAGGGGGCTCGGTAACCATTCAGTACTTC. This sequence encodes CSAWTGGSVTIQYF.

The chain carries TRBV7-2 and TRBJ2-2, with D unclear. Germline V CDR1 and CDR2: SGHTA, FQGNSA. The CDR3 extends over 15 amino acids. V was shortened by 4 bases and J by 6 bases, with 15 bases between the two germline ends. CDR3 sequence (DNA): TGTGCCAGCAGCTCAGTAAACAGTGGGCCCGGGGAGCTGTTTTTT. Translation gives CASSSVNSGPGELFF.

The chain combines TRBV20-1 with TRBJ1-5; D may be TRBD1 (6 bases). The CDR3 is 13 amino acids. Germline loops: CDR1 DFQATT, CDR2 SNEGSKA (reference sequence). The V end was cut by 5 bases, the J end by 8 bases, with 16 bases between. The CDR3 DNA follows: TGCAGTGCTGGCCGGGGGCTCTGGGAGCCCCAGCATTTT. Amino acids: CSAGRGLWEPQHF.

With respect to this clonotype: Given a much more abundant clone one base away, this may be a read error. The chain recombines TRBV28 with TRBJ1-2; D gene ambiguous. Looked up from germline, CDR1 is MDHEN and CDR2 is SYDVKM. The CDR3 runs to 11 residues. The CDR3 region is CASSFNCGYTF. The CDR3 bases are TGTGCCAGCAGTTTCAACTGTGGCTACACCTTC.

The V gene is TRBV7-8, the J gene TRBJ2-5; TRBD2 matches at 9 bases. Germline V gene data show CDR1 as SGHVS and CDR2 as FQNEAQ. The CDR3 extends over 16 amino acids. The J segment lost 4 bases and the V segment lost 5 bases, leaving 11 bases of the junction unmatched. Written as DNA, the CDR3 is TGTGCCAGCAGCCCTAGATTTAGCGGGGGTATAGAGACCCAGTACTTC. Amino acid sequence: CASSPRFSGGIETQYF.

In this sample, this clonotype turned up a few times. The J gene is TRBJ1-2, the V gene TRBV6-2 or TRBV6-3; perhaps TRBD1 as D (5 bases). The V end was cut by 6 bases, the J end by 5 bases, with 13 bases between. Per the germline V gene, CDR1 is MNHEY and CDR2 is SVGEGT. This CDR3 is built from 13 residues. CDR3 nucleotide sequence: TGTGCCAGCAGCCGGACATTAAATTATGGCTACACCTTC. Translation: CASSRTLNYGYTF.

The CDR3 is CASGPTGVVTEAFF. In DNA, the CDR3 is TGTGCTAGTGGCCCGACAGGGGTAGTCACTGAAGCTTTCTTT. This chain connects TRBV12-5 to TRBJ1-1, with 8 bases aligning to TRBD1. Unmatched junction bases numbered 7, after V lost 6 bases and J lost 4 bases. The V gene's germline CDR1 is LGHNT and CDR2 FRNRAP. This CDR3 is 14 amino acids long.

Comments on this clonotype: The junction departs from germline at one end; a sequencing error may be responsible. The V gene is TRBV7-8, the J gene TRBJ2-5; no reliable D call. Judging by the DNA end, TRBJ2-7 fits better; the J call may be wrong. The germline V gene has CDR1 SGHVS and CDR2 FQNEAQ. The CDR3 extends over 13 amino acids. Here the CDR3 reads CAGSLMGRNEQYF. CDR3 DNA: TGTGCCGGCAGCTTAATGGGTCGGAACGAGCAGTACTTC.

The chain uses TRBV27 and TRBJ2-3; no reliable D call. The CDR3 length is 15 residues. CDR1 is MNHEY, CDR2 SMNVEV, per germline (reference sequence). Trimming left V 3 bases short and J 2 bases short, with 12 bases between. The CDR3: CASSFSWGDTDTQYF. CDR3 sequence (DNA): TGTGCCAGCAGTTTTAGCTGGGGTGACACAGATACGCAGTATTTT.

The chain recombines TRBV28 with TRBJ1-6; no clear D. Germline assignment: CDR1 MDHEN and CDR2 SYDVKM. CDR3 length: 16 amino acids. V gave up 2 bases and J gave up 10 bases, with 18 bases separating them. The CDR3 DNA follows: TGTGCCAGCAGTTTAATTTTGGGATCAGGTCGATCACCCCTCCACTTT. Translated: CASSLILGSGRSPLHF. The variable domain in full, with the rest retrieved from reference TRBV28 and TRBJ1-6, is DVKVTQSSRYLVKRTGEKVFLECVQDMDHENMFWYRQDPGLGLRLIYFSYDVKMKEKGDIPEGYSVSREKKERFSLILESASTNQTSMYLCASSLILGSGRSPLHFGNGTRLTVT.

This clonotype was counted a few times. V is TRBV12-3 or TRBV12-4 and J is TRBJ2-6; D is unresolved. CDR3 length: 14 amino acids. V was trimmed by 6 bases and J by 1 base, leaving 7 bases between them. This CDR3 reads CASRPWSGANVLTF. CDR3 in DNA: TGTGCCAGCAGACCGTGGTCTGGGGCCAACGTCCTGACTTTC.

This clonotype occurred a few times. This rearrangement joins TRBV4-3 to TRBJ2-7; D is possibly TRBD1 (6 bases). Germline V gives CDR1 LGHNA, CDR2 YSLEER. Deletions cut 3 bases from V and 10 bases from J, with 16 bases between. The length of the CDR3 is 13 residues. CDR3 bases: TGCGCCAGCAGCCAGGAATACAGGGTTCCACAGTACTTC. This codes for CASSQEYRVPQYF.

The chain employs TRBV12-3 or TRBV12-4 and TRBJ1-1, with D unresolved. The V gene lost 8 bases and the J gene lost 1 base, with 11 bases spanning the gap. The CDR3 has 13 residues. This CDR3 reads CASSRAGNTEAFF. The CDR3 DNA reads TGTGCCAGCTCCCGGGCGGGGAACACTGAAGCTTTCTTT.

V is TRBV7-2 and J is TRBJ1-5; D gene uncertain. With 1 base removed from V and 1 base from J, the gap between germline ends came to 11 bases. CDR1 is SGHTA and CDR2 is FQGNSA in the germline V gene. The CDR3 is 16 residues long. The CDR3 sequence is CASSLGRGSSNQPQHF. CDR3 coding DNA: TGTGCCAGCAGCTTAGGGAGAGGGAGCAGCAATCAGCCCCAGCATTTT.

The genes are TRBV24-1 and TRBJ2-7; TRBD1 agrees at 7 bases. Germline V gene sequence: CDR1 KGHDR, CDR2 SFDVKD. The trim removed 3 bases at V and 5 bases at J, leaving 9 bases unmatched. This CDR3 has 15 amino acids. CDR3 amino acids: CATSDPRTGANEQYF. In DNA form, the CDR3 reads TGTGCCACCAGTGATCCCAGGACAGGAGCTAACGAGCAGTACTTC.

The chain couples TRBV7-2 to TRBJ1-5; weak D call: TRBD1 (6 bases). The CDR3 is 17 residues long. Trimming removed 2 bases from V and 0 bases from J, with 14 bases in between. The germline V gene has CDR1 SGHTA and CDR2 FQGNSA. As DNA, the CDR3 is TGTGCCAGCAGCTTAAGGCCGGCAGGGGCTAGCAATCAGCCCCAGCATTTT. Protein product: CASSLRPAGASNQPQHF.

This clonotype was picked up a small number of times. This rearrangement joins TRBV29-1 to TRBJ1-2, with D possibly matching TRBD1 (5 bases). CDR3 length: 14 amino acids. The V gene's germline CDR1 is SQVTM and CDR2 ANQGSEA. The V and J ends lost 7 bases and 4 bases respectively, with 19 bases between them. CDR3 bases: TGCAGCGGGATTGAGAACCGGGACGTCTATGGCTACACCTTC. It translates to CSGIENRDVYGYTF.

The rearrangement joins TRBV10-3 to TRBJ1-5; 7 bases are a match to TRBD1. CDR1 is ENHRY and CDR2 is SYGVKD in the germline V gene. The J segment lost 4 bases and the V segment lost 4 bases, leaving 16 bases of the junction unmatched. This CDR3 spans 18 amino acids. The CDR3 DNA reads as TGTGCCATCAGTGGAAGACATGACGGAGGGGGCCGGAATCAGCCCCAGCATTTT. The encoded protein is CAISGRHDGGGRNQPQHF.

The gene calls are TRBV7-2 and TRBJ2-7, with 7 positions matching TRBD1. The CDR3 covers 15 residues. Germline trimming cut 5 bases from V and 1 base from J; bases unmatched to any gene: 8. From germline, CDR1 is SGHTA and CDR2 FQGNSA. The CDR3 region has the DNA TGTGCCAGCAGCCCCCGGGACAGACCTTCCTACGAGCAGTACTTC. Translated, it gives CASSPRDRPSYEQYF.

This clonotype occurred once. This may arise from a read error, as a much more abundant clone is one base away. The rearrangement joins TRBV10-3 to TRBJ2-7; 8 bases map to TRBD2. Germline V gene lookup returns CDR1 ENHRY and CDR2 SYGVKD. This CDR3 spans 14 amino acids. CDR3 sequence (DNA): TGTGCCACCTGTAGCGGGGTTAGCTCCGACGAGCAGTACTTC. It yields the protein CATCSGVSSDEQYF.

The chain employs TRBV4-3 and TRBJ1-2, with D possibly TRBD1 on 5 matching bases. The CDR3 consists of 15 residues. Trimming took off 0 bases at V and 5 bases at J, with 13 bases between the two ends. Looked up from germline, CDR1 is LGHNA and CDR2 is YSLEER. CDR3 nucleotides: TGCGCCAGCAGCCAAGATCCGCAGGGCGGGTATGGCTACACCTTC. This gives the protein CASSQDPQGGYGYTF.

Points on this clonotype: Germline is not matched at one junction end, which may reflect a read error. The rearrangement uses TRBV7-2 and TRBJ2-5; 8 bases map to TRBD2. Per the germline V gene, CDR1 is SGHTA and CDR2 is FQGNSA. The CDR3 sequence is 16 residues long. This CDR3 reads CVSSFRGGSNQETQYF. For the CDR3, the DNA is TGTGTCAGCAGCTTCCGCGGGGGGTCTAACCAAGAGACCCAGTACTTC.

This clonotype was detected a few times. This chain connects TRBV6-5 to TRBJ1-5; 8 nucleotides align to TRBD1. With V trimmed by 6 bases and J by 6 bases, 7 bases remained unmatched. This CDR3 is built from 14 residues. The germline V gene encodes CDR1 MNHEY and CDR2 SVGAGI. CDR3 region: CASRPGQGGQPQHF. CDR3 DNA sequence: TGTGCCAGCAGACCTGGACAGGGCGGTCAGCCCCAGCATTTT.

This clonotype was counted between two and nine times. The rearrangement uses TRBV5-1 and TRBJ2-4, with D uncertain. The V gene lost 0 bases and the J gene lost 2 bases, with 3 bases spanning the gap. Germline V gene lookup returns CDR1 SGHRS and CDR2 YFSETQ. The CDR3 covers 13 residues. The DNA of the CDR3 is TGCGCCAGCAGCTTGGAGCCCAAAAACATTCAGTACTTC. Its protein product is CASSLEPKNIQYF.

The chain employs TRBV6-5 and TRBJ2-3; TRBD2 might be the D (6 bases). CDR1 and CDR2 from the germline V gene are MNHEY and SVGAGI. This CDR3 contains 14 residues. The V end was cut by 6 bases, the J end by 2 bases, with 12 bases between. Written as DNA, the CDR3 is TGTGCCAGCAGGTCGGGACTTCCCACAGATACGCAGTATTTT. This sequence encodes CASRSGLPTDTQYF.

CDR3 protein: CASSVAEGGYTF. CDR3 nucleotides: TGTGCCAGCAGCGTAGCTGAAGGCGGCTACACCTTC. This chain links TRBV9 with TRBJ1-2; D not resolved. Germline V gene sequence: CDR1 SGDLS, CDR2 YYNGEE. The V and J ends lost 0 bases and 8 bases respectively, with 8 bases between them. There are 12 residues in the CDR3.

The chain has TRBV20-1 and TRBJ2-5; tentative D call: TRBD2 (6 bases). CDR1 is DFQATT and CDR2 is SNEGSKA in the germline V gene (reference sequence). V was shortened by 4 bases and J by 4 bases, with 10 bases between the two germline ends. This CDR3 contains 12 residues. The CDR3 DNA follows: TGCAGTGCTATCGGGGGTCGAGAGACCCAGTACTTC. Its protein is CSAIGGRETQYF.

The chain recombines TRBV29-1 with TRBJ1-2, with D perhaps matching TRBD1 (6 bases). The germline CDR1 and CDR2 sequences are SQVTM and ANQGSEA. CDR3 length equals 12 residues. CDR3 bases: TGCAGTTCGCACAGGGACCCCTATGGCTACACCTTC. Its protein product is CSSHRDPYGYTF.

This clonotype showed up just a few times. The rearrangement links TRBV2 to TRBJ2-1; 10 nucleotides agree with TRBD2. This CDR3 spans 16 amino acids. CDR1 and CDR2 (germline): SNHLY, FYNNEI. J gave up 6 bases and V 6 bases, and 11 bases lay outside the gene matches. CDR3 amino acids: CASRGANSGGTNEQFF. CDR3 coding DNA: TGTGCCAGCAGGGGAGCAAATAGCGGGGGGACCAATGAGCAGTTCTTC.

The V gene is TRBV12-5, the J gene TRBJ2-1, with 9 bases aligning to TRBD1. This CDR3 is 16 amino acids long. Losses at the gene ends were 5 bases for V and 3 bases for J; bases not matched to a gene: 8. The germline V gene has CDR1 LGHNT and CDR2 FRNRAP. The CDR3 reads CASGPPTGGNYNEQFF. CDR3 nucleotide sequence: TGTGCTAGTGGTCCCCCGACAGGGGGTAACTACAATGAGCAGTTCTTC.